The T cell receptor beta chain under discussion was sequenced for a study of PD-1 blockade in classical Hodgkin lymphoma. Notes on this clone: What it binds is unknown.

Assay used: immunoSEQ multiplex PCR; TCRdb lists only in-frame clones, some missing. The sample has roughly 20,000 clones; roughly nine tenths are singletons. Time point in this sample: newly diagnosed, previously untreated cHL patient sample. Purification of CD4+ T cells from thawed PBMCs was achieved by magnetic negative selection. Trimming cost V 9 bases and J 6 bases, with 7 bases left between them. From germline, CDR1 is WNHNN and CDR2 SYGVQD (reference sequence). The CDR3 runs to 10 residues. Study findings and constraints: TCR diversity at baseline was reported to be reduced in newly diagnosed patients relative to healthy donors.

Source material: CD4+ T cells from blood. The J gene is TRBJ2-3, the V gene TRBV10-1; D not resolved. This clonotype was sampled from a human donor with classical Hodgkin lymphoma. The CDR3 nucleotides read TGCGCCAGATCCGACGATACGCAGTATTTT. Amino acid sequence: CARSDDTQYF.